These T cell receptor beta chains were read from a single sample in a study of shared clonotypes between healthy human individuals. The repertoire was sequenced with immunoSEQ multiplex PCR; TCRdb's copy has only in-frame clones and lacks some. The sample carries 950,000 to 1,100,000 clones, around 74% recorded once. The sample comprised memory CD4+ T cells sorted from blood. The source of these receptors is a man younger than 35 in good health. CDR3s include the opening cysteine and the closing phenylalanine or tryptophan. Each record gives: D gene, V gene, J gene, clone size, CDR3 DNA, CDR3 protein. D genes are given only for firm matches. Size is stated for part of the rows, as once, few or many counts, or as a class when the clone is expanded.

d_call: TRBD2
v_call: TRBV5-1
j_call: TRBJ2-1
clone_size: few
cdr3_nt: TGCGCCAGCAGCGGGAGCGGGGACGTTACAATGAGGCAGTTCTTC
cdr3_aa: CASSGSGDVTMRQFF

d_call: NA
v_call: TRBV18
j_call: TRBJ1-4
clone_size: NA
cdr3_nt: TGTGCCAGCTCACCCAATTTCGGGGAGGTCGAAAAACTGTTTTTT
cdr3_aa: CASSPNFGEVEKLFF

d_call: NA
v_call: TRBV19
j_call: TRBJ1-1
clone_size: NA
cdr3_nt: TGTGCCAGTAGTATATTCGGCAGGGAGAAGACTGAAGCTTTCTTT
cdr3_aa: CASSIFGREKTEAFF

d_call: NA
v_call: TRBV4-3
j_call: TRBJ2-5
clone_size: once
cdr3_nt: TGCGCCAGCAGCCAAGAACGCGGCCCTGTCGTAACCCAGTACTTC
cdr3_aa: CASSQERGPVVTQYF

d_call: NA
v_call: TRBV4-1
j_call: TRBJ1-5
clone_size: NA
cdr3_nt: TGCGCCAGCAGCCTGGGGCAGGGAGGAATCGGTCAGCCCCAGCATTTT
cdr3_aa: CASSLGQGGIGQPQHF

d_call: NA
v_call: TRBV6-5
j_call: TRBJ2-1
clone_size: NA
cdr3_nt: TGTGCCAGCAGCCAGGGGAATGAGCAGTTCTTC
cdr3_aa: CASSQGNEQFF

d_call: NA
v_call: TRBV7-2
j_call: TRBJ2-2
clone_size: NA
cdr3_nt: TGTGCCAGCCGGGGGCCGAACACCGGGGAGCTGTTTTTT
cdr3_aa: CASRGPNTGELFF

d_call: TRBD2
v_call: TRBV25-1
j_call: TRBJ2-5
clone_size: NA
cdr3_nt: TGTGCCAGCAGTCGCGAGACTAGCGCGAAAGAGACCCAGTACTTC
cdr3_aa: CASSRETSAKETQYF

d_call: NA
v_call: TRBV7-3
j_call: TRBJ2-2
clone_size: NA
cdr3_nt: TGTGCCAGCAGCTCAGGGACTAACACCGGGGAGCTGTTTTTT
cdr3_aa: CASSSGTNTGELFF

d_call: NA
v_call: TRBV5-5
j_call: TRBJ2-7
clone_size: NA
cdr3_nt: TGTGCCAGCAGCCGGGACAACGGATTCTACGAGCAGTACTTC
cdr3_aa: CASSRDNGFYEQYF

d_call: NA
v_call: TRBV4-1
j_call: TRBJ1-5
clone_size: NA
cdr3_nt: TGCGCCAGCAGCCAAGAAGGCGGTACAGGGAATCAGCCCCAGCATTTT
cdr3_aa: CASSQEGGTGNQPQHF

d_call: NA
v_call: TRBV19
j_call: TRBJ2-1
clone_size: NA
cdr3_nt: TGTGCCAGTAGTACGGCCGTGGGGCGTTACAATGAGCAGTTCTTC
cdr3_aa: CASSTAVGRYNEQFF

d_call: TRBD1
v_call: TRBV19
j_call: TRBJ2-1
clone_size: NA
cdr3_nt: TGTGCCAGTAGTATAGAGGGACAGGGGAGTAATGAGCAGTTCTTC
cdr3_aa: CASSIEGQGSNEQFF

d_call: TRBD1
v_call: TRBV5-1
j_call: TRBJ2-3
clone_size: NA
cdr3_nt: TGCGCCAGCAGCAATGGACAGGGCACAGATACGCAGTATTTT
cdr3_aa: CASSNGQGTDTQYF

d_call: TRBD2
v_call: TRBV7-8
j_call: TRBJ2-5
clone_size: NA
cdr3_nt: TGTGCCAGCAGCTTACTAGCGGGGGGGTTGGGAGAGACCCAGTACTTC
cdr3_aa: CASSLLAGGLGETQYF

d_call: NA
v_call: TRBV27
j_call: TRBJ1-2
clone_size: NA
cdr3_nt: TGTGCCAGCAGTCCCTCTGGGATATCCTATGGCTACACCTTC
cdr3_aa: CASSPSGISYGYTF

d_call: NA
v_call: TRBV11-3
j_call: TRBJ2-7
clone_size: many
cdr3_nt: TGTGCCAGCAGCCCCGGGACGGTCTCCTACGAGCAGTACTTC
cdr3_aa: CASSPGTVSYEQYF

d_call: TRBD1
v_call: TRBV11-3
j_call: TRBJ2-7
clone_size: NA
cdr3_nt: TGTGCCAGCAGCTTAGAGACAGGGGTCTACGAGCAGTACTTC
cdr3_aa: CASSLETGVYEQYF

d_call: NA
v_call: TRBV14
j_call: TRBJ2-7
clone_size: NA
cdr3_nt: TGTGCCAGCAGCCAAGATCCAGGGTTCTCCTACGAGCAGTACTTC
cdr3_aa: CASSQDPGFSYEQYF

d_call: TRBD1
v_call: TRBV4-1
j_call: TRBJ1-2
clone_size: NA
cdr3_nt: TGCGCCAGCAGCCAAGTGGGACAGGGGGCGCGGGGCTACACCTTC
cdr3_aa: CASSQVGQGARGYTF

d_call: TRBD2
v_call: TRBV19
j_call: TRBJ2-3
clone_size: NA
cdr3_nt: TGTGCCAGTAGTTGGCGGGAGGGCACAGATACGCAGTATTTT
cdr3_aa: CASSWREGTDTQYF

d_call: NA
v_call: TRBV11-3
j_call: TRBJ2-5
clone_size: NA
cdr3_nt: TGTGCCAGCAGCTCGCTGCCCTACAGGGTCAGTTGGTCAGAGACCCAGTACTTC
cdr3_aa: CASSSLPYRVSWSETQYF

d_call: TRBD2
v_call: TRBV9
j_call: TRBJ2-3
clone_size: many
cdr3_nt: TGTGCCAGCAGCCCCAGCGGGAGTCAAGATACGCAGTATTTT
cdr3_aa: CASSPSGSQDTQYF

d_call: TRBD1
v_call: TRBV9
j_call: TRBJ2-3
clone_size: once
cdr3_nt: TGTGCCAGCAGCGTAGACCAGGGACGGGACAGACTCACAGATACGCAGTATTTT
cdr3_aa: CASSVDQGRDRLTDTQYF

d_call: NA
v_call: TRBV10-3
j_call: TRBJ2-1
clone_size: NA
cdr3_nt: TGTGCCATCAGTCTAGGTGGTGGTGAGCAGTTCTTC
cdr3_aa: CAISLGGGEQFF

d_call: NA
v_call: TRBV2
j_call: TRBJ1-5
clone_size: many
cdr3_nt: TGTGCCAGCAGTGAAGGAAGCGGTCAGCCCCAGCATTTT
cdr3_aa: CASSEGSGQPQHF

d_call: TRBD2
v_call: TRBV5-1
j_call: TRBJ2-5
clone_size: NA
cdr3_nt: TGCGCCAGCAGCATTAGCGGGGGCTACCAAGAGACCCAGTACTTC
cdr3_aa: CASSISGGYQETQYF

d_call: TRBD1
v_call: TRBV6-6
j_call: TRBJ2-5
clone_size: NA
cdr3_nt: TGTGCCAGCAGTTACATAGGACAGGGCAGGGAGACCCAGTACTTC
cdr3_aa: CASSYIGQGRETQYF

d_call: TRBD2
v_call: TRBV9
j_call: TRBJ2-1
clone_size: NA
cdr3_nt: TGTGCCAGCAGCGTCAATCTAGCGGGAGGTTACAATGAGCAGTTCTTC
cdr3_aa: CASSVNLAGGYNEQFF

d_call: NA
v_call: TRBV6-4
j_call: TRBJ2-1
clone_size: few
cdr3_nt: TGTGCCAGCAGTGACTCGAGTCGGGGCAGGGGTGAGCAGTTCTTC
cdr3_aa: CASSDSSRGRGEQFF

d_call: NA
v_call: TRBV5-1
j_call: TRBJ2-2
clone_size: NA
cdr3_nt: TGCGCCAGCAGTTTTGGTAACGGAGAAGCCGGGGAGCTGTTTTTT
cdr3_aa: CASSFGNGEAGELFF

d_call: NA
v_call: TRBV20-1
j_call: TRBJ2-7
clone_size: once
cdr3_nt: TGCAGTGCTCTCAAGGAGGGCGAGCAGTACTTC
cdr3_aa: CSALKEGEQYF

d_call: NA
v_call: TRBV30
j_call: TRBJ1-3
clone_size: many
cdr3_nt: TGTGCCTGGAGTGTGGTAGGACTCCTAAGCTCTGGAAACACCATATATTTT
cdr3_aa: CAWSVVGLLSSGNTIYF

d_call: NA
v_call: TRBV7-2
j_call: TRBJ1-4
clone_size: NA
cdr3_nt: TGTGCCAGCAGCTCCTCTACCGGGACTTTGTTTTTT
cdr3_aa: CASSSSTGTLFF

d_call: TRBD1
v_call: TRBV5-1
j_call: TRBJ1-1
clone_size: NA
cdr3_nt: TGCGCCAGCAGCGCTGACAGGGGGCCTGAAGCTTTCTTT
cdr3_aa: CASSADRGPEAFF

d_call: NA
v_call: TRBV6-6
j_call: TRBJ1-6
clone_size: NA
cdr3_nt: TGTGCCAGCAGTTACACAGGGAATTCACCCCTCCACTTT
cdr3_aa: CASSYTGNSPLHF

d_call: NA
v_call: TRBV4-1
j_call: TRBJ1-1
clone_size: NA
cdr3_nt: TGCGCCAGCAGCCAAGGACCTCAGACGGGGATGAACACTGAAGCTTTCTTT
cdr3_aa: CASSQGPQTGMNTEAFF

d_call: NA
v_call: TRBV7-8
j_call: TRBJ1-2
clone_size: NA
cdr3_nt: TGTGCCAGCAGCAATACTTTCACCCGGTTGTATGGCTACACCTTC
cdr3_aa: CASSNTFTRLYGYTF

d_call: NA
v_call: TRBV25-1
j_call: TRBJ1-3
clone_size: once
cdr3_nt: TGTGCCAGCAGTGAATTGGGGGGCGCATGGAACACCATATATTTT
cdr3_aa: CASSELGGAWNTIYF

d_call: NA
v_call: TRBV5-4
j_call: TRBJ2-3
clone_size: NA
cdr3_nt: TGTGCCAGCAGCCCCGTCAATTCAGATACGCAGTATTTT
cdr3_aa: CASSPVNSDTQYF

d_call: TRBD1
v_call: TRBV11-2
j_call: TRBJ2-6
clone_size: NA
cdr3_nt: TGTGCCAGCAGCCGTGACAGGGGTTCTGGGGCCAACGTCCTGACTTTC
cdr3_aa: CASSRDRGSGANVLTF

d_call: TRBD1
v_call: TRBV5-1
j_call: TRBJ2-6
clone_size: NA
cdr3_nt: TGCGCCAGCAGCTTAGGACAGGGGACCAACGTCCTGACTTTC
cdr3_aa: CASSLGQGTNVLTF

d_call: NA
v_call: TRBV7-9
j_call: TRBJ2-7
clone_size: NA
cdr3_nt: TGTGCCAGCAGCTTAGGGGTTCAGGGTGGCTACGAGCAGTACTTC
cdr3_aa: CASSLGVQGGYEQYF

d_call: TRBD1
v_call: TRBV18
j_call: TRBJ2-3
clone_size: NA
cdr3_nt: TGTGCCAGCTCACCAGACAGGGCGGATACGCAGTATTTT
cdr3_aa: CASSPDRADTQYF

d_call: TRBD2
v_call: TRBV7-2
j_call: TRBJ2-5
clone_size: few
cdr3_nt: TGTGCCAGCAGCTTAGCTACTAGCGGGAGAGAGACCCAGTACTTC
cdr3_aa: CASSLATSGRETQYF

d_call: NA
v_call: TRBV7-9
j_call: TRBJ2-3
clone_size: NA
cdr3_nt: TGTGCCAGCAGCTTATCTGCATACACAGATACGCAGTATTTT
cdr3_aa: CASSLSAYTDTQYF

d_call: NA
v_call: TRBV14
j_call: TRBJ1-1
clone_size: NA
cdr3_nt: TGTGCCAGCAGCCAAGTAATCGGGGGCGCAGGGGCTTTCTTT
cdr3_aa: CASSQVIGGAGAFF

d_call: NA
v_call: TRBV5-4
j_call: TRBJ2-1
clone_size: NA
cdr3_nt: TGTGCCAGCAGTCCCCGAAACGGCTATGAGCAGTTCTTC
cdr3_aa: CASSPRNGYEQFF

d_call: NA
v_call: TRBV7-9
j_call: TRBJ2-5
clone_size: NA
cdr3_nt: TGTGCCAGCAGCAAAGGGAACGGCTGGGAGACCCAGTACTTC
cdr3_aa: CASSKGNGWETQYF

d_call: TRBD2
v_call: TRBV5-1
j_call: TRBJ2-1
clone_size: NA
cdr3_nt: TGCGCCAGCAGATACCTAGCGGGAGGGGCGAATTACAATGAGCAGTTCTTC
cdr3_aa: CASRYLAGGANYNEQFF

d_call: TRBD1
v_call: TRBV11-2
j_call: TRBJ1-2
clone_size: NA
cdr3_nt: TGTGCCAGCAGCCCAGGGGGGGGCTACACCTTC
cdr3_aa: CASSPGGGYTF